This T cell receptor (beta chain) derives from a study of PD-L1 blockade in urothelial cancer. Study in general: The patients first took atezolizumab around 2014, receiving 1,200 mg intravenously every 3 weeks. Blood was evaluated 3 weeks (second dose) and 6 weeks after therapy began.

The germline CDR1 and CDR2 sequences are SGHDN and FVKESK. V lost 4 bases, J lost 4 bases, and 19 bases lay in between. CDR3 length: 16 residues. Specified time point: peripheral blood 6 weeks after treatment start. What went into each PCR as a spike was synthetic TCR analog templates. Clones were read by immunoSEQ multiplex PCR, and TCRdb kept only the in-frame ones, dropping some. The sample lists tens of thousands of clones; 80% to 90% were seen once. The chain couples TRBV14 to TRBJ1-2; D remains ambiguous. Source: PBMCs, taken around atezolizumab (anti-PD-L1) treatment. This clonotype was obtained from a man in his sixties or seventies with urothelial cancer. CDR3 nucleotide sequence: TGTGCCAGCAGCCTTGAAGGACCGGGGTTCAGCTATGGCTACACCTTC. It codes for CASSLEGPGFSYGYTF.